Sequencing of this TCR beta chain was carried out in a study of T cell responses to AZD1222 COVID-19 vaccine. The study's findings and limits: Spike regions recognized by vaccine-associated CD4 TCRs spanned the protein, led by 160-218 and 743-854. A mostly white British donor set with more females was recruited, and clonal diversity was possibly underestimated. Nearly half of spike-specific TCRs reportedly target variant regions that are unmutated in the B.1.351 and B.1.1.7 variants.

This clone was picked up one time. Its antigen is currently unknown. Germline V CDR1 and CDR2: MNHNS, SASEGT. V shed 1 base, J shed 0 bases, and the junction held 3 bases outside the gene matches. The CDR3 runs 15 residues. Only in-frame clones appear in the TCRdb table, and some are missing; sequencing was by immunoSEQ multiplex PCR. There are about 150,000 clones in the sample; approximately 88% occur only once, and approximately 2.1% lies in the top ten. The specimen comprised peripheral blood, sampled on day 0 of AZD1222 vaccination. This chain uses TRBV6-1 with TRBJ2-7, with 7 bases matching TRBD2. The TCR was taken from an adult in good health. This CDR3 reads CASSEGGGNSYEQYF. As DNA, the CDR3 is TGTGCCAGCAGTGAAGGGGGAGGGAACTCCTACGAGCAGTACTTC.